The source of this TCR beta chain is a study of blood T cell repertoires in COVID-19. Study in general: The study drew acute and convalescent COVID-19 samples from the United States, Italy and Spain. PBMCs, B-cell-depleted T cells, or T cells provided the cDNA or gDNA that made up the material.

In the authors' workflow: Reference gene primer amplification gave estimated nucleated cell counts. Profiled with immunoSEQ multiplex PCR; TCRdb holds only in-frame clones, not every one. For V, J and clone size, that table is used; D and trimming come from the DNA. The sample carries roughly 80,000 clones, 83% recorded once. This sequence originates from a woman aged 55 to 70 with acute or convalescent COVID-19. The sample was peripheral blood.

The CDR3 nucleotides read TGTGCCAGCAGCGTAGAAATGGCGGGGGGAAGGGTTGAGCAGTTCTTC. This sequence encodes CASSVEMAGGRVEQFF. The chain couples TRBV9 to TRBJ2-1, with 8 bases lining up with TRBD2. The J segment lost 9 bases and the V segment lost 0 bases, leaving 11 bases of the junction unmatched. Germline V lookup: CDR1 SGDLS, CDR2 YYNGEE. The CDR3 extends over 16 amino acids.